This T cell receptor (beta chain) is drawn from a study of CD8 T cells in Susac syndrome. It was with random hexamers that about 0.45 to 1 ug RNA was reverse transcribed. Each CDR3 protein is one row after TCRdb ran MiXCR on the immunoSEQ multiplex PCR reads. The sample holds under 80,000 distinct CDR3 sequences, about 95% seen once. The V end lost 6 bases, the J end lost 5 bases, and 19 bases lay between the germline ends. The CDR3 runs 15 residues. Germline V gives CDR1 MNHNS, CDR2 SASEGT. This receptor was obtained from a human donor with multiple sclerosis. The chain joins TRBV6-1 to TRBJ2-5; D remains unclear. The source material was CD8+ T cells from PBMCs. In nucleotides, the CDR3 is TGTGCCAGCAGGCCAAGAATTAGGGATTGGGAGACCCAGTACTTC. Its protein is CASRPRIRDWETQYF.